The next 7 T cell receptor beta chains were all read from a single sample in a study of neoadjuvant anti-PD-1 for oral cavity cancer (dated by TCRdb to 2020 to 2023). The library was prepared using the immunoSEQ multiplex PCR assay. TCRdb stores this immuneACCESS table with in-frame sequences only. Part of the clones is absent; in the studies checked, under half of the shortfall reflects unresolved V genes, and no reason is known for the rest. Recorded for this sample are more than 9,500 clones; over 50% of them occurred a single time. The biggest ten clones account for 9.5% to 15% of the sample. Taken with the paper, the label for time point translates to: before neoadjuvant nivolumab. The source material was tumor tissue, sampled before nivolumab (anti-PD-1) treatment. These receptors all stem from a person aged 35-79 years with oral cavity squamous cell carcinoma.

The chain has TRBV27 and TRBJ2-1; 10 bases agree with TRBD2. V gave up 8 bases and J gave up 4 bases; unmatched junction bases: 8. Germline CDR1 MNHEY, CDR2 SMNVEV (reference sequence). The CDR3 has 15 amino acids. The CDR3 reads CASGKLAGVYNEQFF. The CDR3 region has the DNA TGTGCCAGCGGGAAGCTAGCGGGAGTTTACAATGAGCAGTTCTTC.

The chain combines TRBV28 with TRBJ2-5; 10 nucleotides agree with TRBD2. The CDR3 length is 16 residues. The trim removed 4 bases at V and 5 bases at J, leaving 10 bases unmatched. Germline V gene sequence: CDR1 MDHEN, CDR2 SYDVKM. The CDR3 DNA is TGTGCCAGCAGTTGGGGGCTAGCGGGAGTAGGGGAGACCCAGTACTTC. Its translation is CASSWGLAGVGETQYF.

The rearrangement links TRBV6-4 to TRBJ1-2; no reliable D call. V gave up 0 bases and J gave up 4 bases, with 9 bases separating them. Germline CDR1 reads MRHNA; CDR2 reads SNTAGT. This CDR3 is built from 14 residues. The CDR3 bases are TGTGCCAGCAGTGACTCAGGGCAAAGCTATGGCTACACCTTC. This encodes CASSDSGQSYGYTF.

The chain uses TRBV9 and TRBJ2-1; 8 bases map to TRBD2. Germline CDR1 and CDR2: SGDLS and YYNGEE. The trim removed 0 bases at V and 7 bases at J, leaving 6 bases unmatched. The CDR3 consists of 15 residues. CDR3 sequence reads: CASSVDGGAWNEQFF. For the CDR3, the DNA is TGTGCCAGCAGCGTAGACGGGGGGGCCTGGAATGAGCAGTTCTTC.

The chain uses TRBV6-5 and TRBJ1-2; TRBD1 agrees at 12 bases. The CDR3 has 15 residues. The junction had 14 bases not matched to a gene; V was cut back by 10 bases and J by 8 bases. The germline V gene has CDR1 MNHEY and CDR2 SVGAGI. CDR3 sequence: CATLPPGQGAKGYTF. The CDR3 DNA sequence: TGTGCCACCCTCCCTCCGGGACAGGGGGCGAAGGGCTACACCTTC.

The gene calls are TRBV27 and TRBJ2-7, with 7 positions matching TRBD1. Germline values: CDR1 MNHEY, CDR2 SMNVEV (reference sequence). V shed 2 bases and J 2 bases; nucleotides not matched to a gene: 0. This CDR3 is built from 13 residues. CDR3 nucleotides: TGTGCCAGCAGTTTACAGGGGGCCTACGAGCAGTACTTC. It is translated as CASSLQGAYEQYF.

The V call is TRBV9, the J call TRBJ2-3, with D uncertain. The CDR3 extends over 13 amino acids. V gave up 0 bases and J gave up 2 bases, with 4 bases separating them. From germline, CDR1 is SGDLS and CDR2 YYNGEE. CDR3 bases: TGTGCCAGCAGCGTAGACTACACAGATACGCAGTATTTT. As protein: CASSVDYTDTQYF. The complete variable domain, with remaining parts taken from reference TRBV9 and TRBJ2-3, reads DSGVTQTPKHLITATGQRVTLRCSPRSGDLSVYWYQQSLDQGLQFLIQYYNGEERAKGNILERFSAQQFPDLHSELNLSSLELGDSALYFCASSVDYTDTQYFGPGTRLTVL.